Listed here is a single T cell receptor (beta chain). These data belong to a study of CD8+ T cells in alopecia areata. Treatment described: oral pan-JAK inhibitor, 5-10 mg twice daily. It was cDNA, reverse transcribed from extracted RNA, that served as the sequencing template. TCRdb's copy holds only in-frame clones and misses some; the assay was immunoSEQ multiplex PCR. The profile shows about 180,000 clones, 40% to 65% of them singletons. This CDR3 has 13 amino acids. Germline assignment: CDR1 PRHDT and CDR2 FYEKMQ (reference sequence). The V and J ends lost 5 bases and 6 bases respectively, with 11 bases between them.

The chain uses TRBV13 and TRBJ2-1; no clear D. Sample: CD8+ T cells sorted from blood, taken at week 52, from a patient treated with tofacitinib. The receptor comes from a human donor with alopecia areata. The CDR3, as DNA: TGTGCCAGCAGCCCCCAGTCCGGCAATGAGCAGTTCTTC. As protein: CASSPQSGNEQFF.